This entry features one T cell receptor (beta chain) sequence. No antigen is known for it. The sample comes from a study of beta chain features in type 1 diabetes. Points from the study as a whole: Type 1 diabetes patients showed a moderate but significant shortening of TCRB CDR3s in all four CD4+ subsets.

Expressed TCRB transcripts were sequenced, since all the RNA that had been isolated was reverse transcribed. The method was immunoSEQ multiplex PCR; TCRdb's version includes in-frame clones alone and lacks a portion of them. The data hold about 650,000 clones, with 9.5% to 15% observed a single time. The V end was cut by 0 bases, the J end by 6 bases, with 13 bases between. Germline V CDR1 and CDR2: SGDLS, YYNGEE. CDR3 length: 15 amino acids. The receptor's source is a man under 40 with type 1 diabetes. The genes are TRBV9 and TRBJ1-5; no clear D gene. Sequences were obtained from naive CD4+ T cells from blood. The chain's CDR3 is CASSVDGELSQPQHF. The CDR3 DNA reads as TGTGCCAGCAGCGTAGATGGGGAGTTGAGTCAGCCCCAGCATTTT. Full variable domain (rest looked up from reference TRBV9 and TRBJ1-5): DSGVTQTPKHLITATGQRVTLRCSPRSGDLSVYWYQQSLDQGLQFLIQYYNGEERAKGNILERFSAQQFPDLHSELNLSSLELGDSALYFCASSVDGELSQPQHFGDGTRLSIL.